This TCR beta chain appears in the sequencing data of a study of T-cell memory formation after mild COVID-19. Study-wide context: Largely donor-specific sequence clusters came from a couple of donors.

The CDR3 totals 11 residues. Germline lookup yields CDR1 KGHDR and CDR2 SFDVKD. V gave up 6 bases and J gave up 4 bases, with 5 bases separating them. Study-wide results and limits: The study found balanced CD4/CD8 in clones contracting day 15 to 85 and a CD4+ lean in later expanders.

Points on this clonotype: The antigen is not known.

TCRdb processed the 5' RACE reads anew with MiXCR; each CDR3 protein has one entry. The sample yields roughly 580,000 distinct CDR3 sequences, roughly 17% seen once. The sequenced sample was PBMCs or a T cell subset sorted from them (not recorded which). The receptor was derived from an adult woman who had mild COVID-19 (a few samples of this study predate the infection). Cell type and time point are not known. The J gene is TRBJ1-1, the V gene TRBV24-1; a weak D match, TRBD1 (5 bases). The CDR3 loop is CATSQGTEAFF. The CDR3 DNA reads TGTGCCACCAGTCAGGGCACTGAAGCTTTCTTT.